Listed here are 23 T cell receptor beta chains from one sample, sequenced in a study of blood T cell repertoires in COVID-19. TCRdb's copy holds only in-frame clones and misses some; the assay was immunoSEQ multiplex PCR. The sample gives under 200,000 clones, about 86% of which show up once; around 8.3% is in the top ten. The sample consisted of peripheral blood. Every receptor here comes from a man aged 55 to 70 with acute or convalescent COVID-19.

This chain uses TRBV6-5 with TRBJ2-7; 8 bases fit TRBD2. Germline V gene sequence: CDR1 MNHEY, CDR2 SVGAGI. The CDR3 covers 15 residues. After removal of 6 bases from V and 2 bases from J, the junction contained 9 bases not matched to a gene. CDR3 bases: TGTGCCAGCAGCCGAAGCGGGAGCCCTACCTACGAGCAGTACTTC. Residues: CASSRSGSPTYEQYF.

This clone showed up just a few times. The V and J genes are TRBV21-1 and TRBJ2-5; the D segment call TRBD1 is taken from the table without a DNA check. TRBV21-1 is labeled a pseudogene. This CDR3 spans 17 amino acids. The CDR3: CASSKGRTGIGKETQYF. CDR3 nucleotides: TGTGCCAGCAGCAAAGGAAGGACAGGCATCGGAAAAGAGACCCAGTACTTC.

The chain joins TRBV28 to TRBJ2-5, with 8 bases aligning to TRBD2. CDR1 is MDHEN, CDR2 SYDVKM, per germline. CDR3 length: 15 residues. Trimming took 3 bases from V and 6 from J; bases not matched to a gene: 9. CDR3 sequence (DNA): TGTGCCAGCAGTTTTACGGGGGGGGGAAGAAAGACCCAGTACTTC. Translating it yields CASSFTGGGRKTQYF.

The count of this clone is one. The chain recombines TRBV5-4 with TRBJ1-2; D is perhaps TRBD1 (5 bases). The germline CDR1 and CDR2 sequences are SGHNT and YYREEE (reference sequence). This CDR3 is built from 13 residues. Trimming stripped 6 bases from V and 4 bases from J, with 13 bases between. CDR3 region: CASTIDSVYGYTF. CDR3 bases: TGTGCCAGCACCATAGACAGTGTCTATGGCTACACCTTC.

In DNA, the CDR3 is TGTGCCAGCAGTTACTCCTACAGGGCAAGCGACAATCAGCCCCAGCATTTT. Its protein is CASSYSYRASDNQPQHF. The V and J genes are TRBV28 and TRBJ1-5; possible D gene TRBD1, 6 bases. This CDR3 comprises 17 residues. V lost 4 bases and J lost 3, with 19 bases in between. Germline V CDR1 and CDR2: MDHEN, SYDVKM.

This clone was observed once. The gene calls are TRBV5-4 and TRBJ2-5, with D possibly TRBD1 on 6 matching bases. V lost 6 bases to trimming and J lost 5 bases, with 17 bases between them. The germline gives CDR1 SGHNT, CDR2 YYREEE (reference sequence). The length of the CDR3 is 14 residues. This CDR3 is CASTPYTGSETQYF. DNA of the CDR3: TGTGCCAGCACCCCCTACACAGGGTCGGAGACCCAGTACTTC.

This clone is a singleton in its sample. CDR3 DNA sequence: TGTGCCAGCAGCCGTACAGGGTACCTCTACGAGCAGTACTTC. Its protein is CASSRTGYLYEQYF. The V call is TRBV27, the J call TRBJ2-7; TRBD1 might be the D (6 bases). The germline V gene has CDR1 MNHEY and CDR2 SMNVEV (reference sequence). The length of the CDR3 is 14 residues. V shed 6 bases and J shed 3 bases, with 15 bases lying between them.

The genes are TRBV15 and TRBJ1-2; D uncertain. The CDR3 contains 14 residues. CDR1 is LNHNV, CDR2 YYDKDF, per germline (reference sequence). V was trimmed by 0 bases and J by 8 bases, leaving 13 bases between them. The CDR3 sequence: CATSRDQGSWGYTF. The CDR3 region has the DNA TGTGCCACCAGCAGAGATCAAGGGAGTTGGGGCTACACCTTC. Full variable domain (outside the CDR3, taken from reference TRBV15 and TRBJ1-2): DAMVIQNPRYQVTQFGKPVTLSCSQTLNHNVMYWYQQKSSQAPKLLFHYYDKDFNNEADTPDNFQSRRPNTSFCFLDIRSPGLGDTAMYLCATSRDQGSWGYTFGSGTRLTVV.

The chain couples TRBV4-1 to TRBJ2-7; 8 bases are shared with TRBD2. V trimming: 6 bases; J trimming: 0 bases; junction bases outside the gene matches: 4. Germline loops: CDR1 MGHRA, CDR2 YSYEKL. CDR3 length: 14 amino acids. The CDR3 sequence: CASSPGLGSYEQYF. As DNA, the CDR3 is TGCGCCAGCAGTCCGGGACTAGGCTCCTACGAGCAGTACTTC.

The genes are TRBV5-4 and TRBJ1-6; 10 bases match TRBD1. V lost 1 base to trimming and J lost 8 bases; unmatched junction nucleotides: 3. This CDR3 has 15 amino acids. The germline CDR1 and CDR2 sequences are SGHNT and YYREEE (reference sequence). The CDR3 is CASSLMGTGDSPLHF. The CDR3 DNA follows: TGTGCCAGCAGCTTGATGGGGACAGGGGATTCACCCCTCCACTTT.

This clone was counted once. The V gene is TRBV19, the J gene TRBJ1-5; perhaps TRBD1 as D (6 bases). Germline V CDR1 and CDR2: LNHDA, SQIVND (reference sequence). The CDR3 is 14 residues long. V lost 3 bases, J lost 9 bases, and 15 bases lay in between. CDR3 nucleotide sequence: TGTGCCAGTAGTATGTTTGGGGGCGCCGGGCCCCAGCATTTT. The encoded protein is CASSMFGGAGPQHF.

This clone was recorded a few times. The chain employs TRBV5-1 and TRBJ2-3; 7 bases agree with TRBD2. J lost 5 bases, V lost 4 bases, and 7 bases had no gene match. Germline V gene data show CDR1 as SGHRS and CDR2 as YFSETQ. This CDR3 has 14 residues. The CDR3 nucleotides are TGCGCCAGCAGCGGTGGGAGGGAGCAAGATACGCAGTATTTT. Translating gives CASSGGREQDTQYF.

This clone was seen a single time. The rearrangement uses TRBV2 and TRBJ2-3; the D gene is possibly TRBD2 (6 bases). V was cut by 4 bases and J by 5 bases, with 13 bases left in between. CDR3 length equals 14 residues. Germline CDR1 and CDR2: SNHLY and FYNNEI. The CDR3 coding sequence is TGTGCCAGCAGTGCCCGCTGGGGGGTAGATACGCAGTATTTT. Encoded protein: CASSARWGVDTQYF.

A single count supports this clone. The rearrangement joins TRBV2 to TRBJ2-7; no clear D. CDR1 is SNHLY, CDR2 FYNNEI, per germline. There are 12 residues in the CDR3. Trimming removed 4 bases from V and 2 bases from J, with 6 bases in between. The CDR3 sequence: CASSAVTYEQYF. The CDR3 DNA is TGTGCCAGCAGTGCCGTTACCTACGAGCAGTACTTC.

This clone was detected a few times. The chain recombines TRBV18 with TRBJ1-4, with D perhaps TRBD1 (5 bases). The CDR3 length is 14 residues. Germline CDR1 KGHSH, CDR2 LQKENI. Between the trimmed V and J ends, which lost 1 base and 5 bases, there was a span of 8 bases. CDR3 coding DNA: TGTGCCAGCTCACCACGACAGAACAATGAAAAACTGTTTTTT. Its translation: CASSPRQNNEKLFF.

In regard to this clone: A read error may account for a junction end that differs from germline. The genes are TRBV5-1 and TRBJ1-2; a weak D match, TRBD1 (6 bases). Germline V CDR1 and CDR2: SGHRS, YFSETQ. The CDR3 runs 14 residues. CDR3 sequence reads: CASSPGTPVSSVAF. CDR3 nucleotides: TGCGCCAGCAGCCCCGGGACACCCGTTTCCTCTGTAGCCTTC.

The chain employs TRBV28 and TRBJ1-1; TRBD1 might be the D (6 bases). V shed 5 bases and J shed 4 bases, with 17 bases lying between them. This CDR3 has 15 residues. Per germline, CDR1 MDHEN and CDR2 SYDVKM. CDR3 bases: TGTGCCAGCAGTGTACACAGGGACGGGGTCACTGAAGCTTTCTTT. Translated: CASSVHRDGVTEAFF.

This clone was seen just once. The chain recombines TRBV12-3 or TRBV12-4 with TRBJ2-7; D is uncertain. This CDR3 comprises 11 residues. Trimming took 2 bases from V and 7 from J, leaving 6 bases between them. CDR3 loop: CASSLSGEQYF. DNA for the CDR3: TGTGCCAGCAGTTTATCAGGAGAGCAGTACTTC.

This sequence joins TRBV6-1 and TRBJ1-2; no clear D. The V end was cut by 5 bases, the J end by 7 bases, with 14 bases between. Germline V gene sequence: CDR1 MNHNS, CDR2 SASEGT. CDR3 size: 13 residues. CDR3 in amino acids: CASSPQARGGYTF. In DNA form, the CDR3 reads TGTGCCAGCAGTCCCCAGGCGCGGGGTGGCTACACCTTC.

The rearrangement links TRBV19 to TRBJ2-7, with 10 bases fitting TRBD1. Germline trimming cut 4 bases from V and 1 base from J; bases unmatched to any gene: 7. The CDR3 consists of 16 residues. Germline CDR1 LNHDA, CDR2 SQIVND (reference sequence). In DNA, the CDR3 is TGTGCCAGTAGTACCAACCGGGACAGGGGATCCTACGAGCAGTACTTC. Translating gives CASSTNRDRGSYEQYF.

The chain couples TRBV10-3 to TRBJ2-2; TRBD2 might be the D (6 bases). Trimming pared 5 bases from V and 0 bases from J, leaving 13 bases between. Germline loops: CDR1 ENHRY, CDR2 SYGVKD. This CDR3 is built from 16 residues. The CDR3 bases are TGTGCCATCAGTCCCTCGGGGGACCCGAACACCGGGGAGCTGTTTTTT. Amino acids: CAISPSGDPNTGELFF.

The chain uses TRBV7-9 and TRBJ2-1; 9 positions agree with TRBD1. V lost 1 base and J lost 2; bases outside the gene matches: 3. The germline CDR1 and CDR2 sequences are SEHNR and FQNEAQ (reference sequence). There are 16 residues in the CDR3. The CDR3 DNA reads as TGTGCCAGCAGCTTAGGGGGACAGGGAACCTACAATGAGCAGTTCTTC. Translated, it gives CASSLGGQGTYNEQFF.

The V and J genes are TRBV11-2 and TRBJ2-4; no firm D call. This CDR3 has 15 amino acids. CDR1 is SGHAT and CDR2 is FQNNGV in the germline V gene. Trimming took off 5 bases at V and 0 bases at J, with 11 bases between the two ends. CDR3 bases: TGTGCCAGCAGCATCAGAGGCCTAGCCAAAAACATTCAGTACTTC. It is translated as CASSIRGLAKNIQYF.